These T cell receptor beta chains were read from a single sample in a study of T cells after yellow fever vaccination. MiXCR, run by TCRdb on the 5' RACE reads, gives a single entry per CDR3 protein. The sample includes around 250,000 distinct CDR3 sequences, 6.9% of them seen just once. Sequences were derived from CD4+ T cells sorted from PBMCs, sampled 15 days after the yellow fever booster vaccination. Every receptor here comes from a man aged 30 to 39 who received the YFV17D yellow fever vaccine. Both conserved end residues are trimmed from each CDR3. Fields, in order: CDR3 length, J gene, V gene, CDR3 protein.

>13|TRBJ1-5|TRBV15
ATSTHGRGNQPQH
>11|TRBJ1-4|TRBV27
ASRGRRNEKLF
>13|TRBJ2-7|TRBV6-2/TRBV6-3
ASFGKQVYSYEQY
>14|TRBJ2-2|TRBV20-1
SARIPSGRRTGELF
>14|TRBJ2-1|TRBV20-1
SARPSRGLSYNEQF
>13|TRBJ1-5|TRBV12-3/TRBV12-4
ASSPGQRSNQPQH
>10|TRBJ2-3|TRBV5-4
ASSHLAGTQY
>13|TRBJ1-1|TRBV4-3
ASSQVTGGNTEAF
>15|TRBJ2-5|TRBV6-1
ASSGRRTGVLPETQY
>9|TRBJ2-1|TRBV29-1
SVTNSGEQF
>12|TRBJ2-7|TRBV2
ASSGGRQTYEQY
>11|TRBJ1-1|TRBV29-1
SVNIQPNTEAF
>12|TRBJ1-2|TRBV10-3
AISVGQGAYGYT
>11|TRBJ2-5|TRBV29-1
SVRRSSQETQY
>11|TRBJ2-3|TRBV20-1
SAPGTSGRAGE
>14|TRBJ1-4|TRBV7-9
ASSLDWTGVNEKLF
>11|TRBJ1-5|TRBV4-3
ASSQDLGEPQH
>14|TRBJ1-3|TRBV12-3/TRBV12-4
ASARPEAGPGNTIY
>12|TRBJ2-7|TRBV3-1
ASSQAGAPYEQY
>13|TRBJ1-1|TRBV6-2/TRBV6-3
ASSYSAALRTEAF
>13|TRBJ2-5|TRBV21-1
ASSGGTSGSLTQY
>14|TRBJ2-3|TRBV20-1
SAREMGRGASDTQY
>12|TRBJ2-1|TRBV6-1
ASRSSGTVNEQF
>12|TRBJ2-7|TRBV5-5
ASSPSAVIYEQY
>13|TRBJ1-2|TRBV7-9
ASSLAPEVTYGYT
>12|TRBJ2-2|TRBV7-9
ASSLGQSAGELF
>14|TRBJ2-2|TRBV5-1
ASSPSAGEGTGELF
>10|TRBJ2-1|TRBV20-1
SGTSGTNEQF
>13|TRBJ2-7|TRBV7-9
ASSPLGGVDREQY
>11|TRBJ2-1|TRBV10-3
AIGPGGANEQF
>14|TRBJ2-1|TRBV18
ASSPLPAGGSDEQF
>11|TRBJ2-1|TRBV5-5
ASSFGGRPEVI
>13|TRBJ2-3|TRBV11-2
ASSLGRADTDTQY
>9|TRBJ1-1|TRBV19
ASSGRVEAF
>12|TRBJ2-1|TRBV3-1
ASSLLAKDNEQF
>12|TRBJ2-7|TRBV6-1
ASSRPPGSGEQY
>10|TRBJ1-1|TRBV9
ASSVHSGAAF
>14|TRBJ2-5|TRBV6-5
ASSRPPGNQGGTQY
>9|TRBJ2-3|TRBV7-2
ASSMGLGRY
>16|TRBJ2-5|TRBV14
ASSQDRGLAALQETQY
>13|TRBJ2-2|TRBV6-2/TRBV6-3
ASSPRQGTNGELF
>11|TRBJ2-3|TRBV10-3
AISVGGADTQY
>14|TRBJ1-4|TRBV18
ASSPGSTGNNEKLF
>13|TRBJ2-1|TRBV5-1
ASSLERGRYNEQF
>15|TRBJ2-1|TRBV10-2
ASSAAGTSVSYNEQF
>13|TRBJ2-7|TRBV30
AWSVLGGTSYEQY
>14|TRBJ2-3|TRBV7-2
ASSRVGGLVGDTQY
>11|TRBJ1-5|TRBV4-3
ASSAQVGQPQH
>13|TRBJ2-6|TRBV14
ASSQQGTGANVLT
>14|TRBJ2-3|TRBV3-1
ASSQDLGGATDTQY
>14|TRBJ2-1|TRBV20-1
SASLAGVSSYNEQF
>10|TRBJ2-5|TRBV29-1
SVRREGRTQY
>11|TRBJ2-7|TRBV28
ASKAPHLYEQY
>10|TRBJ2-7|TRBV28
ASSATVYEQY